These T cell receptor beta chains were read from a single sample in a study of tumor-infiltrating lymphocytes in primary liver carcinoma. TCRdb re-called the multiplex PCR reads through MiXCR, storing one row per CDR3 protein. The sample carries about 180,000 distinct CDR3 sequences, 50% to 75% recorded once. The sample consisted of peripheral blood. The receptor source for this set is a man aged 35 to 55 with primary liver carcinoma and hepatitis B virus infection. The CDR3 runs from the conserved cysteine through the conserved F or W. A D gene is named only where the DNA matches it firmly. Clone size appears in some rows only: once, few, many, or a class for an expanded clone.

CDR3nt: TGTGCCAGCAGCGGGAGGACAGGGGATTATATGCAGTATTTT; CDR3aa: CASSGRTGDYMQYF; j_gene: TRBJ2-3; abundance: once; v_gene: TRBV7-9; d_gene: TRBD1
CDR3nt: TGTGCCAGCAGTCCAGGACCTCCCGGGGAGCTGTTTTTT; CDR3aa: CASSPGPPGELFF; j_gene: TRBJ2-2; abundance: few; v_gene: TRBV12-3/TRBV12-4; d_gene: .
CDR3nt: TGCGCCAGCCTCTGGGGAGATGCGCAGTATTTT; CDR3aa: CASLWGDAQYF; j_gene: TRBJ2-3; abundance: .; v_gene: TRBV5-1; d_gene: .
CDR3nt: TGTGCCAGCAGCTTGGAATCTGCCTCAATATCTCTCTTT; CDR3aa: CASSLESASISLF; j_gene: TRBJ1-1; abundance: .; v_gene: TRBV7-8; d_gene: .
CDR3nt: TGTGCCAGTAAAAATAGCGGGCAAGAGACCCAGTACTTC; CDR3aa: CASKNSGQETQYF; j_gene: TRBJ2-5; abundance: once; v_gene: TRBV19; d_gene: TRBD2
CDR3nt: TGTGCCAGCAGCATAGAGTCAGGAGGGCCGAATGAGCAGTTCTTC; CDR3aa: CASSIESGGPNEQFF; j_gene: TRBJ2-1; abundance: .; v_gene: TRBV11-1; d_gene: .
CDR3nt: TGTGCCAGCAGTGAGAGGGTCGGCGAGCAGTACTTC; CDR3aa: CASSERVGEQYF; j_gene: TRBJ2-7; abundance: .; v_gene: TRBV2; d_gene: .
CDR3nt: TGTGCCAGCAGAGGACAGTGGGGTACACCCCTCCACTTT; CDR3aa: CASRGQWGTPLHF; j_gene: TRBJ1-6; abundance: .; v_gene: TRBV6-5; d_gene: .
CDR3nt: TGTGCCAGCAGTTACTCGCAGTACGCAGATACGCAGTATTTT; CDR3aa: CASSYSQYADTQYF; j_gene: TRBJ2-3; abundance: .; v_gene: TRBV6-5; d_gene: .
CDR3nt: TGTGCCAGCAGCTTATACCGCATGGACTCCTACGAGCAGTACTTC; CDR3aa: CASSLYRMDSYEQYF; j_gene: TRBJ2-7; abundance: .; v_gene: TRBV11-2; d_gene: .
CDR3nt: TGTGCCAGCAGTGACATCGATGGGTATACGCAGTATTTT; CDR3aa: CASSDIDGYTQYF; j_gene: TRBJ2-3; abundance: .; v_gene: TRBV6-4; d_gene: .
CDR3nt: TGTGCCAGCAGTGAAGTTGGGACAGGGGGCTTACACGAGCAGTACTTC; CDR3aa: CASSEVGTGGLHEQYF; j_gene: TRBJ2-7; abundance: .; v_gene: TRBV6-1; d_gene: TRBD1
CDR3nt: TGTGCCAGCAGTTACGGGGACGTGAACACTGAAGCTTTCTTT; CDR3aa: CASSYGDVNTEAFF; j_gene: TRBJ1-1; abundance: .; v_gene: TRBV6-5; d_gene: .
CDR3nt: TGTGCCAGCAGGGCTAGCGTGGGACAGGCCTACGAGCAGTACTTC; CDR3aa: CASRASVGQAYEQYF; j_gene: TRBJ2-7; abundance: .; v_gene: TRBV6-5; d_gene: TRBD1
CDR3nt: TGTGCCAGCAGCCCCCCGGGCCGGGACAATGAGCAATTCTTC; CDR3aa: CASSPPGRDNEQFF; j_gene: TRBJ2-1; abundance: .; v_gene: TRBV11-1; d_gene: .
CDR3nt: TGTGCCAGCAGCTCTTGGGCCAGCGCGGGGGGGACGGGCACAGATACGCAGTATTTT; CDR3aa: CASSSWASAGGTGTDTQYF; j_gene: TRBJ2-3; abundance: many; v_gene: TRBV11-2; d_gene: TRBD2
CDR3nt: TGTGCCAGCAGCCTTGGGGTTGGAAACACCATATATTTT; CDR3aa: CASSLGVGNTIYF; j_gene: TRBJ1-3; abundance: few; v_gene: TRBV14; d_gene: .
CDR3nt: TGTGCCGGCAGTGACTCTAGCGGGAGGTACAATGAGCAGTTCTTC; CDR3aa: CAGSDSSGRYNEQFF; j_gene: TRBJ2-1; abundance: .; v_gene: TRBV6-4; d_gene: TRBD2
CDR3nt: TGTGCCAGCAGCTCCCCCGAGGGACAGGGACGGGAGACCCAGTACTTC; CDR3aa: CASSSPEGQGRETQYF; j_gene: TRBJ2-5; abundance: few; v_gene: TRBV5-4; d_gene: TRBD1
CDR3nt: TGTGCCAGCAGGTTCCGTACAGGGAGGACTCGAGAGACCCAATACTTC; CDR3aa: CASRFRTGRTRETQYF; j_gene: TRBJ2-5; abundance: few; v_gene: TRBV12-3/TRBV12-4; d_gene: .
CDR3nt: TGTGCCAGCAGTATAGCGGGTAGCTCCTACAATGAGCAGTTCTTC; CDR3aa: CASSIAGSSYNEQFF; j_gene: TRBJ2-1; abundance: few; v_gene: TRBV12-3/TRBV12-4; d_gene: TRBD2
CDR3nt: TGTGCCAGCAGCAGGGACGGAGCCCTATCCTACAAGCAGTACTTC; CDR3aa: CASSRDGALSYKQYF; j_gene: TRBJ2-7; abundance: .; v_gene: TRBV11-1; d_gene: .
CDR3nt: TGTGCCAGCAGTCTCACAGTAGGGTATGGCTACACCTTC; CDR3aa: CASSLTVGYGYTF; j_gene: TRBJ1-2; abundance: .; v_gene: TRBV6-5; d_gene: .
CDR3nt: TGTGCGAGCAGTTCGGGCGCAATAGCGCGAGTATACGAGCAGTACTTC; CDR3aa: CASSSGAIARVYEQYF; j_gene: TRBJ2-7; abundance: .; v_gene: TRBV6-5; d_gene: .
CDR3nt: TGTGCCAGCAGTTCTAACAGGGAAGAAAAGTACTTC; CDR3aa: CASSSNREEKYF; j_gene: TRBJ2-7; abundance: .; v_gene: TRBV12-3/TRBV12-4; d_gene: .
CDR3nt: TGTGCCAGCAGCTCAGGGGTGGCGGGCCCCACATATACGCAGTATTTT; CDR3aa: CASSSGVAGPTYTQYF; j_gene: TRBJ2-3; abundance: .; v_gene: TRBV11-3; d_gene: .
CDR3nt: TGCAGCGTTGCCACAACTAGCACAGATACGCAGTATTTT; CDR3aa: CSVATTSTDTQYF; j_gene: TRBJ2-3; abundance: .; v_gene: TRBV29-1; d_gene: .
CDR3nt: TGTGCCAGCTGCGCGGGTGGGCAGGGCTACGAGCAGTACTTC; CDR3aa: CASCAGGQGYEQYF; j_gene: TRBJ2-7; abundance: .; v_gene: TRBV28; d_gene: .
CDR3nt: TGTGCCAGCACCCCTGGGGGCACCTACGAGCAGTACTTC; CDR3aa: CASTPGGTYEQYF; j_gene: TRBJ2-7; abundance: .; v_gene: TRBV11-2; d_gene: .
CDR3nt: TGTGCCATCAGTGAACGGACAGGGGTGAGCGGTTCTCCCCTCCACTTT; CDR3aa: CAISERTGVSGSPLHF; j_gene: TRBJ1-6; abundance: .; v_gene: TRBV10-3; d_gene: TRBD1
CDR3nt: TGCGCCAGCAGCCCCCCGGGACCCACAAACGGCGGCTACACCTTC; CDR3aa: CASSPPGPTNGGYTF; j_gene: TRBJ1-2; abundance: .; v_gene: TRBV5-1; d_gene: .
CDR3nt: TGTGCCAGCAGCCCCCCTTTAGCGGGAGAGGAGCAGTTCTTC; CDR3aa: CASSPPLAGEEQFF; j_gene: TRBJ2-1; abundance: few; v_gene: TRBV7-8; d_gene: TRBD2
CDR3nt: TGTGCCATGAGTGCCGCTGGACTAGCGGGAGGGGAGGGGGAGCAGTTCTTC; CDR3aa: CAMSAAGLAGGEGEQFF; j_gene: TRBJ2-1; abundance: .; v_gene: TRBV10-3; d_gene: TRBD2
CDR3nt: TGTGCCAGCAGCTTAGACTTGGCGGGACATACAGATACGCGGTATTTT; CDR3aa: CASSLDLAGHTDTRYF; j_gene: TRBJ2-3; abundance: .; v_gene: TRBV7-8; d_gene: .
CDR3nt: TGTGCCAGCAGCCCGGCGGCCAGGGTTTTCGAGCAGTACTTC; CDR3aa: CASSPAARVFEQYF; j_gene: TRBJ2-7; abundance: .; v_gene: TRBV7-9; d_gene: .
CDR3nt: TGTGCCAGCAGCTTTGACAGGGGACTTTACAATGAGCAGTTCTTC; CDR3aa: CASSFDRGLYNEQFF; j_gene: TRBJ2-1; abundance: many; v_gene: TRBV11-2; d_gene: TRBD1
CDR3nt: TGCGCCAGCAGCTCCTTAACCGCTGAAGCTTTCTTT; CDR3aa: CASSSLTAEAFF; j_gene: TRBJ1-1; abundance: many; v_gene: TRBV4-1; d_gene: .
CDR3nt: TGCGCCAGCAGCCAGACCACGGGAGCCTACGAGCAGTACTTC; CDR3aa: CASSQTTGAYEQYF; j_gene: TRBJ2-7; abundance: few; v_gene: TRBV4-1; d_gene: .
CDR3nt: TGTGCCATCAGGGGTGCGGCAGATACGCAGTATTTT; CDR3aa: CAIRGAADTQYF; j_gene: TRBJ2-3; abundance: .; v_gene: TRBV10-3; d_gene: .
CDR3nt: TGTTTCAGCAGCTCTAGCGGGGCCGGGGAGCTGTTTTTT; CDR3aa: CFSSSSGAGELFF; j_gene: TRBJ2-2; abundance: .; v_gene: TRBV11-2; d_gene: TRBD2
CDR3nt: TGTGCCAGCAGCTCCACAGAAATCGACCCTAATGAGCAGTTCTTC; CDR3aa: CASSSTEIDPNEQFF; j_gene: TRBJ2-1; abundance: many; v_gene: TRBV11-2; d_gene: .
CDR3nt: .; CDR3aa: CASSWGTGSTGEFFF; j_gene: TRBJ2-2; abundance: .; v_gene: TRBV11-2; d_gene: .
CDR3nt: TGTGCCAGCGCCCGGGGACAGGGAGGAACGTATACGCAGTATTTT; CDR3aa: CASARGQGGTYTQYF; j_gene: TRBJ2-3; abundance: many; v_gene: TRBV11-3; d_gene: TRBD1
CDR3nt: TGTGCCAGCAGGGACTCAACAGCAGATACGCAGTATTTT; CDR3aa: CASRDSTADTQYF; j_gene: TRBJ2-3; abundance: many; v_gene: TRBV6-5; d_gene: .
CDR3nt: TGTGCCAGCATCCCCCCGAGGGGTGAGCACTACTTC; CDR3aa: CASIPPRGEHYF; j_gene: TRBJ2-7; abundance: .; v_gene: TRBV11-2; d_gene: .
CDR3nt: TGTGCCTGGGGCCGGGACAAGGGATATTCGAACACCGGGGAGATGTTTTTT; CDR3aa: CAWGRDKGYSNTGEMFF; j_gene: TRBJ2-2; abundance: .; v_gene: TRBV30; d_gene: .
CDR3nt: TGCGCCAGCAGCAGAACAGGGGGCGGGTCCTACAATGAGCAGTTCTTC; CDR3aa: CASSRTGGGSYNEQFF; j_gene: TRBJ2-1; abundance: .; v_gene: TRBV5-1; d_gene: TRBD1
CDR3nt: TGTTCCATCAGTGATCAGGGATGGGAGACCCAGTACTTC; CDR3aa: CSISDQGWETQYF; j_gene: TRBJ2-5; abundance: once; v_gene: TRBV10-3; d_gene: .
CDR3nt: TGCGCCAGCAGCCAAACGGGTCTGGGCAATCAGCCCCAGCAATTT; CDR3aa: CASSQTGLGNQPQQF; j_gene: TRBJ1-5; abundance: .; v_gene: TRBV4-1; d_gene: .
CDR3nt: TGTGCCAGCAGCTTGGGTGGACAGGGATCCTACAATGAGCAGTTCTTC; CDR3aa: CASSLGGQGSYNEQFF; j_gene: TRBJ2-1; abundance: .; v_gene: TRBV5-4; d_gene: TRBD1